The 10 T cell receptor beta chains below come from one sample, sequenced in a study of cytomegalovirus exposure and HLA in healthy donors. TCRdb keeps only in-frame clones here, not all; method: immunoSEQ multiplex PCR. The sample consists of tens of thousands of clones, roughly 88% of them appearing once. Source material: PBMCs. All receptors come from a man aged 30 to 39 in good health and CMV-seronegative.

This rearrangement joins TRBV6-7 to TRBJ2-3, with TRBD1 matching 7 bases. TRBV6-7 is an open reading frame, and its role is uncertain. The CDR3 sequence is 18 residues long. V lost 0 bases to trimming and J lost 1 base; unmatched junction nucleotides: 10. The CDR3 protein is CASSYSTDRAGGTDTQYF. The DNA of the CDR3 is TGTGCCAGCAGTTACTCGACAGACAGGGCTGGAGGCACAGATACGCAGTATTTT.

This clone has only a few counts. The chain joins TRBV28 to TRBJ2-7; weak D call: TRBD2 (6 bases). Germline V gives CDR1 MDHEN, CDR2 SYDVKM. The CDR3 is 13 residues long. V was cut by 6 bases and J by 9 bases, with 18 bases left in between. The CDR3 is CASSPGTPFGQYF. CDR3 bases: TGTGCCAGCAGCCCCGGGACTCCCTTCGGGCAGTACTTC.

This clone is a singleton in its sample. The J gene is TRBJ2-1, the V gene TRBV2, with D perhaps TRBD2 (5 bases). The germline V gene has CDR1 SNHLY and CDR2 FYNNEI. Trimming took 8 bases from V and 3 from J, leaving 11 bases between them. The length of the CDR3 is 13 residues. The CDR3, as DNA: TGTGCCAGCCTGAGCGGTGACTACAATGAGCAGTTCTTC. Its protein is CASLSGDYNEQFF.

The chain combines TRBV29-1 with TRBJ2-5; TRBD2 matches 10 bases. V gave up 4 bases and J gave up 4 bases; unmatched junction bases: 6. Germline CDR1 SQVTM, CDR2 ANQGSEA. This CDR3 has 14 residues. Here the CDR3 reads CSVATRLAGETQYF. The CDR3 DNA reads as TGCAGCGTTGCTACCCGACTAGCGGGAGAGACCCAGTACTTC.

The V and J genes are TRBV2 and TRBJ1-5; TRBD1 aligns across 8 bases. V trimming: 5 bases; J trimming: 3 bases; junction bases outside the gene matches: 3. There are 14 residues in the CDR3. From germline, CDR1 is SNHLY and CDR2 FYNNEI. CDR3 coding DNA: TGTGCCAGCAGTCTGACAGGGGACAATCAGCCCCAGCATTTT. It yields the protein CASSLTGDNQPQHF. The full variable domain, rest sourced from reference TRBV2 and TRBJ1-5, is EPEVTQTPSHQVTQMGQEVILRCVPISNHLYFYWYRQILGQKVEFLVSFYNNEISEKSEIFDDQFSVERPDGSNFTLKIRSTKLEDSAMYFCASSLTGDNQPQHFGDGTRLSIL.

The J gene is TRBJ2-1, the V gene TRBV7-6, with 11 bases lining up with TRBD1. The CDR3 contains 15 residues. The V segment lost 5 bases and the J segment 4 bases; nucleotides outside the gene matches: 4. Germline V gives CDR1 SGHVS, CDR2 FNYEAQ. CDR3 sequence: CASSAGTGGYNEQFF. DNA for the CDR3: TGTGCCAGCAGCGCCGGGACAGGGGGTTACAATGAGCAGTTCTTC.

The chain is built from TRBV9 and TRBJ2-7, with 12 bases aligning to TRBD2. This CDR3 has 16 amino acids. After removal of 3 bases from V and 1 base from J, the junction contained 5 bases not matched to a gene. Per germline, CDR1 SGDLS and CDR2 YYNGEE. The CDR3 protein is CASSGETSGSSYEQYF. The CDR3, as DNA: TGTGCCAGCAGCGGAGAGACTAGCGGGAGTTCCTACGAGCAGTACTTC. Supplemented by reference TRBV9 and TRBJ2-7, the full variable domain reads DSGVTQTPKHLITATGQRVTLRCSPRSGDLSVYWYQQSLDQGLQFLIQYYNGEERAKGNILERFSAQQFPDLHSELNLSSLELGDSALYFCASSGETSGSSYEQYFGPGTRLTVT.

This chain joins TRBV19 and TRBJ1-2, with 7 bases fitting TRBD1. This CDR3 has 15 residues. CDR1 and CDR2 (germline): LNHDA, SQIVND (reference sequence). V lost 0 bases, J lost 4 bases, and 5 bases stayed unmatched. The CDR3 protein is CASSIDLGQSYGYTF. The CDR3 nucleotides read TGTGCCAGTAGTATAGATCTGGGACAGAGCTATGGCTACACCTTC. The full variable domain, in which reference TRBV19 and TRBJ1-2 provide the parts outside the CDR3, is DGGITQSPKYLFRKEGQNVTLSCEQNLNHDAMYWYRQDPGQGLRLIYYSQIVNDFQKGDIAEGYSVSREKKESFPLTVTSAQKNPTAFYLCASSIDLGQSYGYTFGSGTRLTVV.

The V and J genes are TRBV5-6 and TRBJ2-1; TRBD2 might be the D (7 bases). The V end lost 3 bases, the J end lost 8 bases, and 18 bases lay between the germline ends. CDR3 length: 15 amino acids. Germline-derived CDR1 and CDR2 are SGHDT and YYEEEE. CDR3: CASSWRRGGGYEQFF. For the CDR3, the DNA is TGTGCCAGCAGCTGGCGGAGGGGGGGCGGCTATGAGCAGTTCTTC.

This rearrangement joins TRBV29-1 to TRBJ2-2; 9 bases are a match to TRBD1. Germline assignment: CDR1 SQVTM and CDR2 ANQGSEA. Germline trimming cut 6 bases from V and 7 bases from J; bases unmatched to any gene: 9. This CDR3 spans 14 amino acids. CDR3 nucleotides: TGCAGCGTGGTGGGGGACAGGGCTGACGGGGAGCTGTTTTTT. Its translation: CSVVGDRADGELFF.